The text below deals with one TCR beta chain. Its antigen is undetermined. Methods used by the authors: ImmunoSEQ output held junction-only sequences without quality scores, so filtering differed. The protocol was immunoSEQ multiplex PCR, while the TCRdb copy is restricted to in-frame clones and leaves out a portion. That table is the source of V, J and clone size, and D and trimming were worked out from the DNA. The top ten hold 0.13% of the sample, which has millions of clones, roughly 96% seen once. Free of recent acute infections or vaccinations, the donors were healthy HIV-negative adults. This record comes from a study of shared clonotypes between healthy human individuals. Points from the study as a whole: Generation probability values for non-shared clonotypes were lower than those for clonotypes shared by all four donors. Researchers found naive subsets generally carried larger estimated richness than memory subsets.

The length of the CDR3 is 13 residues. From germline, CDR1 is SGDLS and CDR2 YYNGEE. Trimming stripped 4 bases from V and 9 bases from J, with 14 bases between. What was sequenced was naive CD4+ T cells sorted from blood. Subset here: CD45RA+ positively selected. The TCR sequence derives from a man younger than 35 in good health. V is TRBV9 and J is TRBJ2-1; TRBD1 is a possible D gene (6 bases). The chain's CDR3 is CASSPRTALEQFF. The CDR3 region has the DNA TGTGCCAGCAGCCCCCGGACAGCCCTTGAGCAGTTCTTC. Complete variable domain (other parts from reference TRBV9 and TRBJ2-1): DSGVTQTPKHLITATGQRVTLRCSPRSGDLSVYWYQQSLDQGLQFLIQYYNGEERAKGNILERFSAQQFPDLHSELNLSSLELGDSALYFCASSPRTALEQFFGPGTRLTVL.